What follows are 9 T cell receptor beta chains derived from one specimen sequenced in a study of cytomegalovirus exposure and HLA in healthy donors. This PCR relied on a set of 60 Vbeta primers and 13 Jbeta primers. Profiling relied on immunoSEQ multiplex PCR, and the TCRdb table lists in-frame clones only, not all of them. In the table there are around 210,000 clones, roughly 84% of which are singletons. Sequenced input: PBMCs. These receptors were collected from a middle-aged man in good health and CMV-seronegative.

The J gene is TRBJ1-2, the V gene TRBV30, with a weak D call TRBD1 (5 bases). This CDR3 contains 11 residues. Germline values: CDR1 GTSNPN, CDR2 SVGIG (reference sequence). V lost 0 bases and J 13 bases, leaving 12 bases between the germline ends. CDR3 sequence (DNA): TGTGCCTGGAGTGTAAACAGCGGGACCACCTTC. This translates into CAWSVNSGTTF.

The genes are TRBV7-2 and TRBJ2-1, with 9 nucleotides matching TRBD1. The CDR3 extends over 14 amino acids. CDR1 is SGHTA and CDR2 is FQGNSA in the germline V gene. The V gene end was trimmed by 5 bases and the J gene end by 5 bases; junction bases not matched to a gene: 4. The CDR3 loop is CASSIGTGNNEQFF. The CDR3 DNA sequence: TGTGCCAGCAGCATCGGGACAGGGAACAATGAGCAGTTCTTC.

The chain has TRBV9 and TRBJ2-5, with a weak D call TRBD2 (5 bases). CDR1 SGDLS and CDR2 YYNGEE come from the germline V gene. The CDR3 consists of 14 residues. Trimming cost V 4 bases and J 2 bases, with 12 bases left between them. DNA of the CDR3: TGTGCCAGCAGCACCCCCGGGAAACAAGAGACCCAGTACTTC. Translation: CASSTPGKQETQYF.

This chain links TRBV19 with TRBJ2-4; 7 bases align to TRBD1. The CDR3 covers 17 residues. The germline V gene encodes CDR1 LNHDA and CDR2 SQIVND (reference sequence). Unmatched junction bases numbered 15, after V lost 3 bases and J lost 7 bases. The DNA of the CDR3 is TGTGCCAGTAGTATCCCGGGACAGCTTACCTCGGGGAACATTCAGTACTTC. Protein sequence: CASSIPGQLTSGNIQYF.

J is TRBJ2-1 and V is TRBV20-1, with 11 bases identical to TRBD2. The CDR3 contains 11 residues. Germline V gene data show CDR1 as DFQATT and CDR2 as SNEGSKA (reference sequence). The trim removed 3 bases at V and 15 bases at J, leaving 4 bases unmatched. The CDR3 sequence: CSASASGRMFF. CDR3 bases: TGCAGTGCTAGTGCTAGCGGGAGGATGTTCTTC.

CDR3 nucleotide sequence: TGTGCCAGTAGTATTGCTAGCGGGACCTACGAGCAGTACTTC. Encoded protein: CASSIASGTYEQYF. The chain combines TRBV19 with TRBJ2-7; 9 positions match TRBD2. The V gene's germline CDR1 is LNHDA and CDR2 SQIVND (reference sequence). Trimming took 3 bases from V and 2 from J; bases not matched to a gene: 2. The CDR3 is made up of 14 amino acids.

This clone has just a few counts. The rearrangement joins TRBV5-1 to TRBJ2-7; 13 bases match TRBD2. This CDR3 region has 16 residues. J gave up 7 bases and V 0 bases, and 7 bases lay outside the gene matches. CDR1 and CDR2 (germline): SGHRS, YFSETQ. CDR3 in DNA: TGCGCCAGCAGCTTGGCCTCGGGACTAGCGGGGTTAGAGCAGTACTTC. Translation gives CASSLASGLAGLEQYF.

This sequence joins TRBV27 and TRBJ2-2; 7 nucleotides agree with TRBD1. Trimming removed 1 base from V and 5 bases from J; junction bases left unmatched: 1. The CDR3 is 14 residues long. Germline-derived CDR1 and CDR2 are MNHEY and SMNVEV (reference sequence). CDR3 nucleotides: TGTGCCAGCAGTTTATTACAGGGGACCGGGGAGCTGTTTTTT. This translates into CASSLLQGTGELFF.

This clone was seen more than once but under ten times. This chain connects TRBV30 to TRBJ1-3, with 7 bases aligning to TRBD1. With 4 bases clipped from V and 2 bases from J, the junction kept 5 bases outside the gene matches. Germline V gene lookup returns CDR1 GTSNPN and CDR2 SVGIG (reference sequence). This CDR3 is 14 amino acids long. The CDR3 nucleotides are TGTGCCTGGAATCGAGGGGGCGCTGGAAACACCATATATTTT. Its protein product is CAWNRGGAGNTIYF.